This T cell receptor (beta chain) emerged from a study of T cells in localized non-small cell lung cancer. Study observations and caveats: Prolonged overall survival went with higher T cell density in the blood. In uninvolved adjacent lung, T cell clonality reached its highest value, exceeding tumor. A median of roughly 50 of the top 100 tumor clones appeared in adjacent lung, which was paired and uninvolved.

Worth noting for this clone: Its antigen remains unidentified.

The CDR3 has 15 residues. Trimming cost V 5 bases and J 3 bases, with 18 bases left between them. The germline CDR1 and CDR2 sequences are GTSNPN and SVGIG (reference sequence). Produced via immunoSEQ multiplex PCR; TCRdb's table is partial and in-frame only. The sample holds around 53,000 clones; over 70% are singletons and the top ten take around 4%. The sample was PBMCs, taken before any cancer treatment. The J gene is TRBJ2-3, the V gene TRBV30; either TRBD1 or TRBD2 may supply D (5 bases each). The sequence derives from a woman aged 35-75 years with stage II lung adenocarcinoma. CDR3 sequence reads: CAWGPGLAGTDTQYF. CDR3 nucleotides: TGTGCCTGGGGCCCGGGGCTAGCAGGAACAGATACGCAGTATTTT.